This TCR beta chain stems from a study of blood T cells in healthy people across ages. Each donor was a healthy Caucasian individual from Russia, aged roughly 6 to 95. Peripheral blood was drawn, about 9.7 milliliters per donor. About this clonotype itself: At one end, the junction sequence differs from germline, possibly due to a read error.

It was with a sample-barcoded 5' primer and a J-beta primer mix that a second PCR of about 6 to 11 cycles was run. Each cDNA molecule received a tag from a template-switch adaptor that had 12 random nucleotides. TCRdb passed the 5' RACE reads through MiXCR, listing each CDR3 protein once. The repertoire holds 600,000 or so distinct CDR3 sequences, with roughly 43% as singletons. CDR3 length equals 15 residues. Germline V gene lookup returns CDR1 MNHNY and CDR2 SVGAGI (reference sequence). The chain couples TRBV6-6 to TRBJ1-6, with D tentatively TRBD1 (5 bases). The specimen was blood. The receptor's source is a man older than 75 in good health. CDR3 in amino acids: CASSYETVYNSPLHF. DNA for the CDR3: TGTGCTAGCAGTTACGAGACAGTTTATAATTCACCCCTCCACTTT.